These 2 T cell receptor beta chains came from one sample sequenced in a study of memory CD4+ T cells and cytomegalovirus serostatus. The sort gate was single viable CD3+CD4+CD8-CD45RO+ cells for memory CD4+ T cells. Assay: immunoSEQ multiplex PCR; the TCRdb copy retains only in-frame clones and omits some. Among about 75,000 clones listed, 78% were seen once. The material sequenced was memory CD4+ T cells from blood. These receptors were obtained from an adult in good health and CMV-seropositive.

The V and J genes are TRBV29-1 and TRBJ2-3; 12 bases align to TRBD2. Germline V lookup: CDR1 SQVTM, CDR2 ANQGSEA. V shed 7 bases and J 5 bases; nucleotides not matched to a gene: 16. The CDR3 has 17 residues. CDR3 in amino acids: CSATRASGRAERDTQYF. Written as DNA, the CDR3 is TGCAGCGCCACAAGGGCTAGCGGGAGGGCCGAGAGAGATACGCAGTATTTT.

V and J are TRBV30 and TRBJ1-6; tentatively, D is TRBD1 (5 bases). The length of the CDR3 is 13 residues. Trimming took 1 base from V and 10 from J, leaving 11 bases between them. CDR1 and CDR2 from the germline V gene are GTSNPN and SVGIG (reference sequence). The CDR3 spells CAWSDGARSPLHF. CDR3 bases: TGTGCCTGGAGTGATGGGGCAAGGTCACCCCTCCACTTT.